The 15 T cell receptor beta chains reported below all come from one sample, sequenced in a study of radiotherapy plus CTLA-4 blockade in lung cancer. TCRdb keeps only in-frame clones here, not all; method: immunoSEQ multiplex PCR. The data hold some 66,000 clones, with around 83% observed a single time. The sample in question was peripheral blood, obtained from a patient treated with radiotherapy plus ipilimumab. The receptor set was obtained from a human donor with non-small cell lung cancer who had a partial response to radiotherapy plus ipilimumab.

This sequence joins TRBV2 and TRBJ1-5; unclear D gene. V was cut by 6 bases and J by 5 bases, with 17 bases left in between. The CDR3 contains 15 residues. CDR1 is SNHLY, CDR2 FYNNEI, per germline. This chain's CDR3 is CASSGSRGSHQPQHF. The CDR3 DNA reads TGTGCCAGCAGCGGCTCGAGAGGGAGTCATCAGCCCCAGCATTTT.

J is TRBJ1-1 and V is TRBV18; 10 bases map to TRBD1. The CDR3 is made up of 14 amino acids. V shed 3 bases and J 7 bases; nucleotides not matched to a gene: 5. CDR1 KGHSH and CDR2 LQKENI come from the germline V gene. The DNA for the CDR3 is TGTGCCAGCTCACCGGGACAGGGGAGGGGTGAAGCTTTCTTT. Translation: CASSPGQGRGEAFF.

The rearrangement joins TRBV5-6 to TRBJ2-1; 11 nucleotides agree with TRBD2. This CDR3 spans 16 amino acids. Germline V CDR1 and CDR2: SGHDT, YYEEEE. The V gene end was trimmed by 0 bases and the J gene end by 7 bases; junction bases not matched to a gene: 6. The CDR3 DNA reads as TGTGCCAGCAGCTTGGAGGTGACTAGCGGGAATAATGAGCAGTTCTTC. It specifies CASSLEVTSGNNEQFF.

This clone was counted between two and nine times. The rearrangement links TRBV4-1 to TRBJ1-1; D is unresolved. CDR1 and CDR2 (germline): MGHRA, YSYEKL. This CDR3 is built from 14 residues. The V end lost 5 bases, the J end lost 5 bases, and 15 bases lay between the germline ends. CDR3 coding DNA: TGCGCCAGCAGCGGGCCTTTCAAGCGGACTGAAGCTTTCTTT. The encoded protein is CASSGPFKRTEAFF.

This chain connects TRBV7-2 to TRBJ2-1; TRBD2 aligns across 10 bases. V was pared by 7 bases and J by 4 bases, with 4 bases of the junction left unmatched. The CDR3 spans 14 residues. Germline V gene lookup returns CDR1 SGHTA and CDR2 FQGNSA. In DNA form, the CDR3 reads TGTGCCAGCAACGGTAGCGGGAGGTACAATGAGCAGTTCTTC. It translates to CASNGSGRYNEQFF.

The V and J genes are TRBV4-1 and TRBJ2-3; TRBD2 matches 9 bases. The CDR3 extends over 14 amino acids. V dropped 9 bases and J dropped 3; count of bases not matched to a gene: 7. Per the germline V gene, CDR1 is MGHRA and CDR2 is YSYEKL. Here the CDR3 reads CASSGTSSTDTQYF. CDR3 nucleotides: TGCGCCAGTTCCGGGACTAGCTCAACAGATACGCAGTATTTT.

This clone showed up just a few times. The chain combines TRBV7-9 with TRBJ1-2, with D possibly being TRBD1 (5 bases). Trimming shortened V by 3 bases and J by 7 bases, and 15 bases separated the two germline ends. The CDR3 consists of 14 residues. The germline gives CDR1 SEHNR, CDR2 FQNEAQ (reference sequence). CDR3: CASSFAGGFSGYTF. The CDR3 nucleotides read TGTGCCAGCAGCTTCGCCGGGGGATTCAGTGGCTACACCTTC.

CDR3 residues: CASSLRSGRIVDTQYF. DNA of the CDR3: TGTGCCAGCAGCCTTCGAAGCGGGAGGATTGTAGATACGCAGTATTTT. V is TRBV14 and J is TRBJ2-3, with 9 bases identical to TRBD2. Germline-derived CDR1 and CDR2 are SGHDN and FVKESK. V lost 4 bases and J lost 5; bases outside the gene matches: 10. The CDR3 loop spans 16 amino acids.

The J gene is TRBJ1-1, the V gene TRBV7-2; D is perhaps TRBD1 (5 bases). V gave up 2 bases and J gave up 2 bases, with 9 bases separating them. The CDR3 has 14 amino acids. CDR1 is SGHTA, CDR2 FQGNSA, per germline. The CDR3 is CASSLYGGNTEAFF. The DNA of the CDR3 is TGTGCCAGCAGCTTATACGGGGGAAACACTGAAGCTTTCTTT.

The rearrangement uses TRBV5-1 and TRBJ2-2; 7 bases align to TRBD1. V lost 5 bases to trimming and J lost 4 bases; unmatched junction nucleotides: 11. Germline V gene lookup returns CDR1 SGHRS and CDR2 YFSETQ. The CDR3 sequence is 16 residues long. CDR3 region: CASRPTGVSGTGELFF. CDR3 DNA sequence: TGCGCCAGCAGACCTACAGGGGTGTCGGGCACCGGGGAGCTGTTTTTT.

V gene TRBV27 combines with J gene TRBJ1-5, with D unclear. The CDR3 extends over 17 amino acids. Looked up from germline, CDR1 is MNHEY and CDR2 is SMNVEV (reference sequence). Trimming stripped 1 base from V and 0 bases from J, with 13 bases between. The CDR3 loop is CASSLLVTAISNQPQHF. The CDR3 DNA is TGTGCCAGCAGTTTATTAGTAACAGCCATTAGCAATCAGCCCCAGCATTTT.

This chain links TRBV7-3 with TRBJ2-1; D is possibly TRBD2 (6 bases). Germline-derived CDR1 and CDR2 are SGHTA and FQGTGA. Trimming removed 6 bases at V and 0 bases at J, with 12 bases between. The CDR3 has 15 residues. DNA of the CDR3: TGTGCCAGCAGTTCCGGGACTCCCTCCTACAATGAGCAGTTCTTC. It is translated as CASSSGTPSYNEQFF.

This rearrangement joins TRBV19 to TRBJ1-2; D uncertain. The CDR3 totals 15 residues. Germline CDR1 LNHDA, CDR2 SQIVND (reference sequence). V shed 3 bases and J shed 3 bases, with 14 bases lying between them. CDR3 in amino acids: CASSIYGKGDYGYTF. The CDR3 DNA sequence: TGTGCCAGTAGTATCTACGGGAAGGGCGACTATGGCTACACCTTC.

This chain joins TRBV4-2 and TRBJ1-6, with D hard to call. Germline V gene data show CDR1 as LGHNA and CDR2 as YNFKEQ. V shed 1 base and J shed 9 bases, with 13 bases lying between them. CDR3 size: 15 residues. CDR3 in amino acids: CASSQAHLGSSPLHF. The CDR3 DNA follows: TGTGCCAGCAGCCAAGCCCACCTAGGGAGTTCACCCCTCCACTTT.

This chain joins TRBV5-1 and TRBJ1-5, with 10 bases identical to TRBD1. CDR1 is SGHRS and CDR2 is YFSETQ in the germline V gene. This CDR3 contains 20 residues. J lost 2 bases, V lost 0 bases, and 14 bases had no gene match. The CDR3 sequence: CASSLARDRGLNDRNQPQHF. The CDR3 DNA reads TGCGCCAGCAGCTTGGCCCGGGACAGGGGCCTCAACGATCGCAATCAGCCCCAGCATTTT.